Given below is one T cell receptor (beta chain) in context. With 60 Vbeta and 13 Jbeta primers, the PCR was carried out. Clones were sequenced by immunoSEQ multiplex PCR, and TCRdb holds only the in-frame ones, with some missing. The table lists 200,000 or so clones, roughly four fifths of them singletons. Per germline, CDR1 MNHEY and CDR2 SVGAGI. This CDR3 is built from 15 residues. V lost 5 bases and J lost 3; bases outside the gene matches: 5. The sample originates from a study of cytomegalovirus exposure and HLA in healthy donors. The rearrangement joins TRBV6-5 to TRBJ1-3, with 9 bases that match TRBD1. The receptor's source is a boy aged 2 to 10 in good health and CMV-seronegative. Source material: PBMCs. The CDR3 loop is CASSSTGGGGNTIYF. The CDR3 DNA reads as TGTGCCAGCAGTAGCACAGGGGGCGGTGGAAACACCATATATTTT.